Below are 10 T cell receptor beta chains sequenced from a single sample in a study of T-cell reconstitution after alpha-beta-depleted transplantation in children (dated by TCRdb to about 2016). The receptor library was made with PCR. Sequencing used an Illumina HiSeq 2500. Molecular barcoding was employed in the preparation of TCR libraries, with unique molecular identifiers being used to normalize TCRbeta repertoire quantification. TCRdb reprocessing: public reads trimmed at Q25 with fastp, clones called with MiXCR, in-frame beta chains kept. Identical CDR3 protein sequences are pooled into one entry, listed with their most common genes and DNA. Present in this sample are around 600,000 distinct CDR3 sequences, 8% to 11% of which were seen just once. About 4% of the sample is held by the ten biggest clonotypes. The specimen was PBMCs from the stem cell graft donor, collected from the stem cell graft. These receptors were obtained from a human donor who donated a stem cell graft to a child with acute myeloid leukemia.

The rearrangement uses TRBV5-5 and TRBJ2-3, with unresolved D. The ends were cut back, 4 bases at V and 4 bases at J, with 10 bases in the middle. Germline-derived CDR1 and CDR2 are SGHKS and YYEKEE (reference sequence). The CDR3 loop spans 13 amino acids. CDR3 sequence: CASSPNRADTQYF. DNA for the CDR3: TGTGCCAGCAGCCCGAATCGAGCAGATACGCAGTATTTT.

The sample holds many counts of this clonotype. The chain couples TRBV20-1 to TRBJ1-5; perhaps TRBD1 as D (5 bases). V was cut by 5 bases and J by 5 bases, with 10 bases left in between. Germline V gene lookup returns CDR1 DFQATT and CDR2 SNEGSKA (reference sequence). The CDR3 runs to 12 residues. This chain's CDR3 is CSAGGKDQPQHF. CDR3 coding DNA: TGCAGTGCTGGGGGGAAGGATCAGCCCCAGCATTTT.

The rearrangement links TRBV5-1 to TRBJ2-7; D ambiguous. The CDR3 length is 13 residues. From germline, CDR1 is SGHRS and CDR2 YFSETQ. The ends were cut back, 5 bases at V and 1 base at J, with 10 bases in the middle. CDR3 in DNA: TGCGCCAGCAGTTATTTACTTTCCTACGAGCAGTACTTC. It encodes CASSYLLSYEQYF.

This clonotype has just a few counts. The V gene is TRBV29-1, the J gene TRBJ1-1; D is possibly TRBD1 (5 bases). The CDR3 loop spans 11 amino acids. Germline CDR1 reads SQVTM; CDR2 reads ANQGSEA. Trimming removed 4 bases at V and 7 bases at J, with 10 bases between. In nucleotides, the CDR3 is TGCAGCGTTGTTCAGGGCTTTGAAGCTTTCTTT. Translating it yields CSVVQGFEAFF.

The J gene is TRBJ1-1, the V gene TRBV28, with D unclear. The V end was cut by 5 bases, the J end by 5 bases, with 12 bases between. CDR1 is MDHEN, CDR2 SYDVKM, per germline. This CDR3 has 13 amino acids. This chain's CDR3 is CASSPPLRTEAFF. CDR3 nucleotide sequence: TGTGCCAGCAGTCCCCCTCTCAGGACTGAAGCTTTCTTT.

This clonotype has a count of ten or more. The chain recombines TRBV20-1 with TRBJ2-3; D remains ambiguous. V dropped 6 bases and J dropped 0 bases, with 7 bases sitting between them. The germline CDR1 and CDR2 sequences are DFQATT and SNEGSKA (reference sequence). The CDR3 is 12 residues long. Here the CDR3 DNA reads TGCAGTGCCCTGACTAGCACAGATACGCAGTATTTT. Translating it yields CSALTSTDTQYF.

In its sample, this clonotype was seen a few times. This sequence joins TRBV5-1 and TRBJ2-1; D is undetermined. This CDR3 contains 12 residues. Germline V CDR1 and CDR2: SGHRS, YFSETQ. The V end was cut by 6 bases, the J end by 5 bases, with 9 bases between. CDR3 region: CASMSLNNEQFF. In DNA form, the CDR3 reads TGCGCCAGCATGTCACTCAACAATGAGCAGTTCTTC.

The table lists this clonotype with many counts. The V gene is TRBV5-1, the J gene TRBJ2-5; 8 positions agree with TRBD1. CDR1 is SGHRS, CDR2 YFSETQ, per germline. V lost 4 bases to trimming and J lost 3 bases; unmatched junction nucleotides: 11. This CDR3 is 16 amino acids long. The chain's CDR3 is CASSAEDRTGKETQYF. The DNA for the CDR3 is TGCGCCAGCAGCGCAGAGGACAGGACAGGGAAAGAGACCCAGTACTTC.

CDR3 coding DNA: TGTGCCAGCAGCCAAGTCCTCGGTATGGGGAACACTGAAGCTTTCTTT. Its protein is CASSQVLGMGNTEAFF. The rearrangement uses TRBV3-1 and TRBJ1-1; D gene unclear. CDR1 and CDR2 from the germline V gene are LGHDT and YNNKEL (reference sequence). This CDR3 contains 16 residues. V lost 1 base, J lost 1 base, and 13 bases lay in between.

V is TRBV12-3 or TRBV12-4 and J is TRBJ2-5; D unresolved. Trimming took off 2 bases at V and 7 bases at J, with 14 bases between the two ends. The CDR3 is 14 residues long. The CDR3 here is CASSLTGSSRTQYF. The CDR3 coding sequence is TGTGCCAGCAGTTTAACCGGGTCTTCGAGGACCCAGTACTTC.